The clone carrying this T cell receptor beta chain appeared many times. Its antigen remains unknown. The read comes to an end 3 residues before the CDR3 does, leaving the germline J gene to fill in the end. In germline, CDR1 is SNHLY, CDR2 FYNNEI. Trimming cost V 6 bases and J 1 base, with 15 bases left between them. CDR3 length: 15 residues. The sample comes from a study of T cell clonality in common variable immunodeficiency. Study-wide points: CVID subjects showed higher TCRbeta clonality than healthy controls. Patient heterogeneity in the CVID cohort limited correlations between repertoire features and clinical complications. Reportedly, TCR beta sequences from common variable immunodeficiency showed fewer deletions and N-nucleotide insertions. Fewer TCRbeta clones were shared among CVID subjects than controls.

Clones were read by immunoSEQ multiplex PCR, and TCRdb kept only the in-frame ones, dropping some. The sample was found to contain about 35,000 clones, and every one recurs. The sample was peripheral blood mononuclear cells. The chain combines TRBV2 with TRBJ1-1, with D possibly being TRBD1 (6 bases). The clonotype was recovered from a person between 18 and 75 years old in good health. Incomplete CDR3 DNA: TGTGCCAGCAGCGAGGCAGGGGTGGGGAACACTGAA. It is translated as CASSEAGVGNTE. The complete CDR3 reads CASSEAGVGNTEAFF.